Listed below are T cell receptor beta chains from one sample, sequenced in a study of identical twins. TCRdb re-called the 5' RACE reads with MiXCR, one entry per CDR3 protein. The data contain some 660,000 distinct CDR3 sequences, over 8.5% of them singletons. The same data also went into a second study, on yellow fever vaccine responses in identical twins.

Source material: PBMCs. All receptors come from a woman aged 18-29 years in good health. Both conserved end residues are part of each CDR3. A D gene is named only where the DNA matches it firmly. Not all rows give a size; the values are once, few, many and, for expanded clones, a class.

clone size	V gene	J gene	D gene	CDR3 protein
few	TRBV20-1	TRBJ2-7	.	CSASVNYPGYEQYF
.	TRBV25-1	TRBJ2-6	.	CASSEGSGANVLTF
few	TRBV7-7	TRBJ2-3	TRBD2	CASSPSPGGAKAYTQYF
few	TRBV12-3/TRBV12-4	TRBJ2-1	TRBD2	CASSLAGRGNNEQFF
.	TRBV6-5	TRBJ1-4	.	CASSYGTGRNEKLFF
.	TRBV20-1	TRBJ2-4	TRBD2	CSADSWRGGPDIQYF
many	TRBV29-1	TRBJ2-1	TRBD2	CSVRDTGGYNEQFF
.	TRBV20-1	TRBJ2-5	.	CSARGTGLAETQYF
few	TRBV28	TRBJ2-6	.	CASTLGGPGANVLTF
few	TRBV9	TRBJ1-1	.	CASSGGSGLTEAFF
many	TRBV7-2	TRBJ2-5	.	CASSIPGPTKETQYF
.	TRBV20-1	TRBJ2-5	TRBD2	CSGSPLAGEGETQYF
.	TRBV5-6	TRBJ2-3	.	CASSLFDRNTDTQYF
few	TRBV2	TRBJ2-7	TRBD1	CASNRGQSYEQYF
.	TRBV6-9	TRBJ2-1	.	CASSYSTASSYNEQFF
few	TRBV20-1	TRBJ2-1	TRBD2	CSARATSGAYNEQFF
few	TRBV12-3/TRBV12-4	TRBJ2-2	.	CASSQRLAANTGELFF
few	TRBV4-1	TRBJ1-5	.	CASSQFLSRQPQHF
.	TRBV10-3	TRBJ2-2	.	CAIKSSENTGELFF
many	TRBV5-1	TRBJ2-5	.	CASSSGGRDLETQYF
few	TRBV29-1	TRBJ2-2	.	CSAFMIVGELFF
.	TRBV3-1	TRBJ2-5	.	CASSQEGGGETQYF
.	TRBV11-2	TRBJ2-1	TRBD1	CASSRIYPGQGVDEQFF
few	TRBV12-3/TRBV12-4	TRBJ2-1	.	CASSLPRGTHNEQFF
.	TRBV11-3	TRBJ2-5	TRBD1	CASSLGGTGKYQETQYF
.	TRBV3-1	TRBJ2-3	TRBD2	CASSQSLAGDSDTQYF
few	TRBV4-3	TRBJ2-7	.	CASSQDSGGEDEQYF
few	TRBV7-2	TRBJ2-2	.	CASTLSGRGTGELFF
few	TRBV3-1	TRBJ1-1	.	CASTRQGGTEAFF
many	TRBV5-6	TRBJ1-1	TRBD1	CASSLKAGQRAFF
many	TRBV29-1	TRBJ2-5	TRBD1	CSVDEGAGTQYF
.	TRBV3-1	TRBJ2-1	.	CASSQFLRDEQFF
.	TRBV7-9	TRBJ2-5	TRBD2	CASSLGGLAEETQYF
.	TRBV12-3/TRBV12-4	TRBJ1-3	.	CASSLILRGSSGNTIYF
.	TRBV9	TRBJ2-1	TRBD2	CASSVALGGAGGYNEQFF
many	TRBV29-1	TRBJ2-7	TRBD1	CSVGQGAAYEQYF
many	TRBV7-2	TRBJ2-3	.	CASSLGPGVVDTQYF
few	TRBV2	TRBJ2-1	.	CASRVDGSGNEQFF
many	TRBV5-1	TRBJ2-7	.	CASSSQGYEQYF
many	TRBV7-2	TRBJ2-2	.	CASSLIRNTGELFF
few	TRBV9	TRBJ2-5	TRBD1	CASSVGQGEETQYF
.	TRBV29-1	TRBJ2-1	TRBD2	CSVEGGTSGYNEQFF
many	TRBV20-1	TRBJ2-5	.	CSARAPGQSQETQYF
.	TRBV20-1	TRBJ1-1	.	CSAQTGKTDTEAFF
many	TRBV5-1	TRBJ2-1	.	CASSPYDQNEEQFF
.	TRBV7-2	TRBJ2-7	.	CASSPATGYEQYF
.	TRBV21-1	TRBJ2-7	.	CASSKITSGGNYEQYF
.	TRBV5-1	TRBJ2-2	.	CASSPGGGREEELFF
few	TRBV9	TRBJ1-2	.	CASSVDQGAPYGYTF
few	TRBV5-4	TRBJ2-3	.	CASSLGAGEDTQYF
once	TRBV18	TRBJ2-3	TRBD1	CASSRIQRQGTSSTDTQYF